The rows below give T cell receptor beta chains drawn from one sample of a study of blood T cell repertoires in COVID-19. TCRdb keeps only in-frame clones here, not all; method: immunoSEQ multiplex PCR. This sample has about 260,000 clones; about 90% occur once, and the top ten carry 9.5% to 13%. The material sequenced was peripheral blood. These TCRs come from a woman in her 70s with COVID-19, enrolled during active disease. CDR3s include the opening cysteine and the closing phenylalanine or tryptophan. D genes are given only for firm matches. Not every row has a clone size; where given, it reads once, few, many or a size class.

cdr3_aa cdr3_nt j_call v_call d_call clone_size
CASSPWGTHTYEQYF TGTGCCAGCAGTCCATGGGGGACACACACCTACGAGCAGTACTTC TRBJ2-7 TRBV3-1/TRBV3-2 - -
CASSTPRRTQYF TGTGCCAGCAGCACCCCCCGGAGGACGCAGTATTTT TRBJ2-3 TRBV7-2 - -
CASSEAGVGYTF TGTGCCAGCAGTGAAGCAGGGGTCGGCTACACCTTC TRBJ1-2 TRBV6-1 - -
CASSLGWAGEKLFF TGTGCCAGCAGCTTAGGGTGGGCGGGAGAAAAACTGTTTTTT TRBJ1-4 TRBV7-2 - -
CASSPKGGAESYNEQFF TGTGCCAGCAGTCCCAAAGGGGGGGCAGAGTCCTACAATGAGCAGTTCTTC TRBJ2-1 TRBV2 - -
CASSELAGVREQFF TGTGCCAGCAGCGAGCTAGCGGGAGTAAGGGAGCAGTTCTTC TRBJ2-1 TRBV7-9 TRBD2 few
CASSRWQGGNEQFF TGCGCCAGCAGTCGGTGGCAGGGAGGGAATGAGCAGTTCTTC TRBJ2-1 TRBV23-1 TRBD2 -
CASSHLPGTSGPYEQYF TGTGCCAGCAGTCACCTACCCGGGACTAGCGGTCCCTACGAGCAGTACTTC TRBJ2-7 TRBV6-6 TRBD2 -
CASSLDAAGGPDTQYF TGTGCCAGCAGCTTAGATGCGGCGGGAGGGCCGGATACGCAGTATTTT TRBJ2-3 TRBV11-1 TRBD2 -
CASSIAAGNQPQHF TGTGCCAGTAGTATAGCGGCGGGCAATCAGCCCCAGCATTTT TRBJ1-5 TRBV19 - -
CASRDTGGAGANVLTF TGTGCCAGCAGGGACACAGGGGGCGCTGGGGCCAACGTCCTGACTTTC TRBJ2-6 TRBV7-2 TRBD1 -
CASSHSGAPNEKLFF TGTGCCAGCAGCCATTCAGGGGCTCCTAATGAAAAACTGTTTTTT TRBJ1-4 TRBV5-5 - -
CASREQPQETQYF TGTGCCAGTAGAGAACAGCCTCAAGAGACCCAGTACTTC TRBJ2-5 TRBV19 - -
CASSYNQGRYGYTF TGTGCCAGCAGTTACAATCAGGGGCGGTATGGCTACACCTTC TRBJ1-2 TRBV6-5 - -
CASSGQGYDNQPQHF TGTGCCAGCTCCGGACAGGGATATGACAATCAGCCCCAGCATTTT TRBJ1-5 TRBV18 TRBD1 -
CASSATSGSYNEQFF TGTGCCAGCAGTGCCACTAGCGGGAGTTACAATGAGCAGTTCTTC TRBJ2-1 TRBV2 TRBD2 -
CASRLAGDSKEQYF TGTGCCAGCAGACTAGCGGGAGATAGTAAGGAGCAGTACTTC TRBJ2-7 TRBV7-2 TRBD2 -
CASSSGRLAGGRPTDTQYF TGTGCCAGCAGCTCCGGAAGACTAGCGGGAGGCAGGCCCACAGATACGCAGTATTTT TRBJ2-3 TRBV7-6 TRBD2 -
CASVPTGATEAFF TGTGCCAGCGTTCCGACAGGGGCCACTGAAGCTTTCTTT TRBJ1-1 TRBV6-6 TRBD1 -
CASSTKTNTEAFF TGCGCCAGCAGCACTAAGACGAACACTGAAGCTTTCTTT TRBJ1-1 TRBV5-1 - -
CASSVGGTGGYNEQFF TGTGCCAGCAGCGTAGGTGGCACGGGAGGGTACAATGAGCAGTTCTTC TRBJ2-1 TRBV2 TRBD2 -
CASLGGGPTDTQYF TGTGCCAGCCTAGGGGGGGGCCCCACAGATACGCAGTATTTT TRBJ2-3 TRBV11-3 - -
CASSPTSGRATHEQYF TGTGCCAGCAGCCCTACTAGCGGGAGGGCCACCCACGAGCAGTACTTC TRBJ2-7 TRBV9 TRBD2 -
CASSPLDREAGELFF TGTGCCAGCAGTCCCCTGGACAGGGAGGCCGGGGAGCTGTTTTTT TRBJ2-2 TRBV28 TRBD1 -
CASSQVGVQYF TGTGCCAGCAGCCAAGTCGGTGTGCAGTACTTC TRBJ2-7 TRBV14 - -
CASSLGRPMNTEAFF TGTGCCAGCAGCTTGGGGCGGCCCATGAACACTGAAGCTTTCTTT TRBJ1-1 TRBV5-6 - once
CASSPRSGSSYNEQFF TGTGCCAGCAGCCCGAGAAGCGGGAGTTCCTACAATGAGCAGTTCTTC TRBJ2-1 TRBV5-4 TRBD2 -
CASSRDRQGDTIYF TGTGCCAGCAGCCGAGACAGACAGGGAGACACCATATATTTT TRBJ1-3 TRBV3-1/TRBV3-2 TRBD1 once
CASSGDSLSYGYTF TGCGCCAGCAGCGGGGACAGTTTGAGCTATGGCTACACCTTC TRBJ1-2 TRBV5-1 TRBD1 -